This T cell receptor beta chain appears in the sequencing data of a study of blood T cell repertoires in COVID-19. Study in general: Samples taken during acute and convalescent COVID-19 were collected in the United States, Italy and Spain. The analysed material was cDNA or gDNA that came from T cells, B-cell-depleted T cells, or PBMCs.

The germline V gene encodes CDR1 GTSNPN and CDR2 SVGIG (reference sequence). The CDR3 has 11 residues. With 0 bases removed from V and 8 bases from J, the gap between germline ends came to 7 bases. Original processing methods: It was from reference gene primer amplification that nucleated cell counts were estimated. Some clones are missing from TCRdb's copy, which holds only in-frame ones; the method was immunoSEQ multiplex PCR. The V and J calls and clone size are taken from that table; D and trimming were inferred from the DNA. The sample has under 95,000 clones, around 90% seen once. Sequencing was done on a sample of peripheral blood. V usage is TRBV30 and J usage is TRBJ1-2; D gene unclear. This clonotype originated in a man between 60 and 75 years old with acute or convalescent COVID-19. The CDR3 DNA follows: TGTGCCTGGAGTGTACCAGGAGGCTACACCTTC. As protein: CAWSVPGGYTF.